The source of this TCR beta chain is a study of blood T cell repertoires in COVID-19. On the study more broadly: Samples came from the United States, Italy and Spain, spanning acute and convalescent COVID-19.

Germline-derived CDR1 and CDR2 are ENHRY and SYGVKD. V shed 6 bases and J shed 8 bases, with 16 bases lying between them. The CDR3 contains 13 residues. Sequencing was performed with immunoSEQ multiplex PCR; in TCRdb, only in-frame clones are kept and a portion is missing. Among 120,000 to 150,000 clones listed, 85% to 90% were seen once. The receptor was derived from a woman aged 55-69 years with active COVID-19. Specimen: peripheral blood. The V and J genes are TRBV10-3 and TRBJ1-2; tentatively, D is TRBD1 (5 bases). CDR3 sequence reads: CAISPAFKGGYTF. In DNA, the CDR3 is TGTGCCATCAGCCCGGCTTTTAAGGGGGGCTACACCTTC.